This record looks at one T cell receptor beta chain sequence and its context. Authors' analysis steps: Nucleated cell counts were estimated from reference gene primer amplification. Measured with immunoSEQ multiplex PCR; TCRdb has only the in-frame clones, and not every one. That table furnishes V, J and clone size, whereas the DNA furnished D and trimming. This sample has about 70,000 clones; approximately 80% occur once, and the top ten carry roughly 18%. The V and J ends lost 2 bases and 3 bases respectively, with 10 bases between them. This CDR3 has 14 amino acids. Germline CDR1 SGHVS, CDR2 FQNEAQ. This entry is derived from a study of blood T cell repertoires in COVID-19. For the study at large: The United States, Italy and Spain were the sources of the acute and convalescent COVID-19 samples. T cells, B-cell-depleted T cells, or PBMCs provided the cDNA or gDNA that served as material.

This sequence was found in a man aged 65-85 years who had recovered from COVID-19. The chain is built from TRBV7-8 and TRBJ1-1, with D unclear. Material for sequencing was peripheral blood. CDR3 residues: CASSLKVADTEAFF. The CDR3 DNA is TGTGCCAGCAGCTTAAAGGTTGCGGACACTGAAGCTTTCTTT.